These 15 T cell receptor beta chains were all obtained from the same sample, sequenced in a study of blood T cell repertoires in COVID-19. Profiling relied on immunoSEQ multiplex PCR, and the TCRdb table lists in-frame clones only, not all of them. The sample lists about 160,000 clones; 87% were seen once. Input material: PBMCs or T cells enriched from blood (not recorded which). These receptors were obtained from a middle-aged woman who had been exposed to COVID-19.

This chain's CDR3 is CASSLGQNEQFF. DNA of the CDR3: TGTGCCAGCAGCTTGGGACAGAATGAGCAGTTCTTC. The V and J genes are TRBV5-4 and TRBJ2-1, with D perhaps matching TRBD1 (5 bases). This CDR3 spans 12 amino acids. With 0 bases removed from V and 7 bases from J, the gap between germline ends came to 5 bases. The germline V gene encodes CDR1 SGHNT and CDR2 YYREEE (reference sequence).

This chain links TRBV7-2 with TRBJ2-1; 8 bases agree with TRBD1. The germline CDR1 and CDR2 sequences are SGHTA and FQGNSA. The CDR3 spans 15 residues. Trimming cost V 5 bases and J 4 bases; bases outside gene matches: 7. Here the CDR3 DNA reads TGTGCCAGCAGCGGCCGGGACAGGTCGTACAATGAGCAGTTCTTC. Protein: CASSGRDRSYNEQFF.

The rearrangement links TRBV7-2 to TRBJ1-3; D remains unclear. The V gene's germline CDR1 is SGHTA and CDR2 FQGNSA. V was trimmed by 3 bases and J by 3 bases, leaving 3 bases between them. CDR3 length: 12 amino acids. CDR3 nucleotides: TGTGCCAGCAGCTTCGTTGGAAACACCATATATTTT. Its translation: CASSFVGNTIYF. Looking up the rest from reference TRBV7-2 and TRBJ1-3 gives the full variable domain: GAGVSQSPSNKVTEKGKDVELRCDPISGHTALYWYRQSLGQGLEFLIYFQGNSAPDKSGLPSDRFSAERTGGSVSTLTIQRTQQEDSAVYLCASSFVGNTIYFGEGSWLTVV.

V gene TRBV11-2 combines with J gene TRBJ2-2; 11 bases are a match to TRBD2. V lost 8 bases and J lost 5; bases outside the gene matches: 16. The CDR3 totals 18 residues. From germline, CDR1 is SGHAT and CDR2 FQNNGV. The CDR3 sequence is CASGIYGTSGGGTGELFF. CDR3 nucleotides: TGTGCCAGCGGAATATACGGGACTAGCGGAGGGGGAACCGGGGAGCTGTTTTTT. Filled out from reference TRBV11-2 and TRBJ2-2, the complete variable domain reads EAGVAQSPRYKIIEKRQSVAFWCNPISGHATLYWYQQILGQGPKLLIQFQNNGVVDDSQLPKDRFSAERLKGVDSTLKIQPAKLEDSAVYLCASGIYGTSGGGTGELFFGEGSRLTVL.

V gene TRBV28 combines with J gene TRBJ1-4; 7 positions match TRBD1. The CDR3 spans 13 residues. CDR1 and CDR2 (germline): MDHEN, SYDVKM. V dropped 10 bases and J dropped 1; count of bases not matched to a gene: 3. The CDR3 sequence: CATGDRTNEKLFF. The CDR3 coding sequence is TGTGCCACCGGGGACAGAACTAATGAAAAACTGTTTTTT.

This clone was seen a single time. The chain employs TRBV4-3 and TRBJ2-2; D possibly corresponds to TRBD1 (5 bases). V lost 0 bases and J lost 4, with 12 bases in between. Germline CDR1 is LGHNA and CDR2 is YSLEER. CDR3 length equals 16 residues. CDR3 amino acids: CASSQDIGATTGELFF. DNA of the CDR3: TGCGCCAGCAGCCAAGATATAGGGGCGACCACCGGGGAGCTGTTTTTT.

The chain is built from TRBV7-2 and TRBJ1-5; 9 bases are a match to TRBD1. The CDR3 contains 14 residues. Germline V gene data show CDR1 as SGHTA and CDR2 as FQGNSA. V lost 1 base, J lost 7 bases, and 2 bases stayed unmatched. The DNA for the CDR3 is TGTGCCAGCAGCTTAGGGACAGGGGAACAGCCCCAGCATTTT. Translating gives CASSLGTGEQPQHF. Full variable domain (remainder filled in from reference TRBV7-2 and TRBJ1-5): GAGVSQSPSNKVTEKGKDVELRCDPISGHTALYWYRQSLGQGLEFLIYFQGNSAPDKSGLPSDRFSAERTGGSVSTLTIQRTQQEDSAVYLCASSLGTGEQPQHFGDGTRLSIL.

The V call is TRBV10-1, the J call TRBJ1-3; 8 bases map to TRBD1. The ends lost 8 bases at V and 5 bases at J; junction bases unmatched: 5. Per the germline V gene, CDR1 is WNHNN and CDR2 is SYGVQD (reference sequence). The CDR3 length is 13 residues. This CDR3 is CASSSGGRNTIYF. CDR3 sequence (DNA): TGCGCCAGCTCATCAGGGGGCCGAAACACCATATATTTT.

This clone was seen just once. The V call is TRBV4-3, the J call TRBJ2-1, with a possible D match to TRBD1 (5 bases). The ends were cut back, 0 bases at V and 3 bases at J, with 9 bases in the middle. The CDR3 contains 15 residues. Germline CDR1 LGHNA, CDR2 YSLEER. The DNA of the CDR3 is TGCGCCAGCAGCCAAGATTGGGGCGGCTACAATGAGCAGTTCTTC. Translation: CASSQDWGGYNEQFF.

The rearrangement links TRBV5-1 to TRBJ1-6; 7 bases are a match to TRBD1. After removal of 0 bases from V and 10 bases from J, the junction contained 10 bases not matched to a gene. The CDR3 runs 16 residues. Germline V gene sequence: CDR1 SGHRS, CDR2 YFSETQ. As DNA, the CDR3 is TGCGCCAGCAGCTTGGGAGCCCGAGGGGGCGGATCACCCCTCCACTTT. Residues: CASSLGARGGGSPLHF.

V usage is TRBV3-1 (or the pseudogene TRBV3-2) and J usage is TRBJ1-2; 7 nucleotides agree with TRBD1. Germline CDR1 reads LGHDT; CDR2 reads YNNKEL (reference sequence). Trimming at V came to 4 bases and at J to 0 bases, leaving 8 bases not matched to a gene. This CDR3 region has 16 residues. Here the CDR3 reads CASSRLSGTANYGYTF. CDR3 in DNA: TGTGCCAGCAGCCGCCTCTCTGGGACAGCTAACTATGGCTACACCTTC.

The CDR3 protein is CASSAGDSASTDTQYF. For the CDR3, the DNA is TGTGCCAGCAGCGCCGGGGACTCCGCCTCCACAGATACGCAGTATTTT. The genes are TRBV7-2 and TRBJ2-3, with D maybe TRBD2 (6 bases). From germline, CDR1 is SGHTA and CDR2 FQGNSA. Trimming stripped 5 bases from V and 2 bases from J, with 17 bases between. The CDR3 spans 16 residues.

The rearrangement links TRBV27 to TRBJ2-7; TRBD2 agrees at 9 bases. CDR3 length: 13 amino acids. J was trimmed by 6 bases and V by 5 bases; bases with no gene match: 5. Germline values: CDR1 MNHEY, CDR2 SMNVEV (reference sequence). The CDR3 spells CASSMGLALEQYF. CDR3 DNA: TGTGCCAGCAGTATGGGACTAGCCCTCGAGCAGTACTTC.

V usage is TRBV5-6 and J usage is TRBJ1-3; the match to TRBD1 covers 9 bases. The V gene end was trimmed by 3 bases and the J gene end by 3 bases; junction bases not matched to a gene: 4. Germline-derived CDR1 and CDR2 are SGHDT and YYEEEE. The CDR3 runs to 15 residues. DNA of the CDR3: TGTGCCAGCAGCTCCGGACAGGGGCATGGAAACACCATATATTTT. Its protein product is CASSSGQGHGNTIYF.

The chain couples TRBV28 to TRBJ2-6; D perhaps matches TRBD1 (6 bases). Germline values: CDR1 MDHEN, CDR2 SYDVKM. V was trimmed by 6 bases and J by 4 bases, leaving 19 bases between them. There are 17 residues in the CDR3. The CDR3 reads CASSPRGIGSGANVLTF. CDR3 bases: TGTGCCAGCAGCCCTAGGGGGATTGGGTCCGGGGCCAACGTCCTGACTTTC. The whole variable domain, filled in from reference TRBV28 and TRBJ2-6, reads DVKVTQSSRYLVKRTGEKVFLECVQDMDHENMFWYRQDPGLGLRLIYFSYDVKMKEKGDIPEGYSVSREKKERFSLILESASTNQTSMYLCASSPRGIGSGANVLTFGAGSRLTVL.